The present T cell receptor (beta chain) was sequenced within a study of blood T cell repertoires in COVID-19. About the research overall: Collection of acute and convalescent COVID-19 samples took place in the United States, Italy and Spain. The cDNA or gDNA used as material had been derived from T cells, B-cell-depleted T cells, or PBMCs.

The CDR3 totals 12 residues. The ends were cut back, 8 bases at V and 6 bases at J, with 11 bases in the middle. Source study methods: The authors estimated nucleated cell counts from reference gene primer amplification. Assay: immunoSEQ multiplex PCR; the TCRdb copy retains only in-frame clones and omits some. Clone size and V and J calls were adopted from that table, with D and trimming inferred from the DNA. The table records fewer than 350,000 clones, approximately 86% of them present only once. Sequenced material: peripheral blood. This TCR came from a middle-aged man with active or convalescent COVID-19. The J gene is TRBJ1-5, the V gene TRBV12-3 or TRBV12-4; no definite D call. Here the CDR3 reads CASGKTGQPQHF. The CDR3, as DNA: TGTGCCAGCGGCAAAACGGGTCAGCCCCAGCATTTT.